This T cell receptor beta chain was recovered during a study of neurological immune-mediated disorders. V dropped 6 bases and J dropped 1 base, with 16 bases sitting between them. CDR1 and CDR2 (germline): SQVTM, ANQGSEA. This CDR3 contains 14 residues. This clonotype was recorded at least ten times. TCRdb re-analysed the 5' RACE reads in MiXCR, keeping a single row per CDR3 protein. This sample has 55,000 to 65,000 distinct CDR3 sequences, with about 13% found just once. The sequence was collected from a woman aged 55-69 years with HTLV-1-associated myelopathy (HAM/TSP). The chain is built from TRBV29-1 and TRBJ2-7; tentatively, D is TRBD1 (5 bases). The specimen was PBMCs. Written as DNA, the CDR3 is TGCAGCGTGATGGCCGGTCCAGGGTCCTACGAGCAGTACTTC. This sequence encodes CSVMAGPGSYEQYF.